Below, 16 T cell receptor beta chains from the same sample are listed, as sequenced in a study of Tregs in tolerant kidney transplant recipients. The method was immunoSEQ multiplex PCR; TCRdb's version includes in-frame clones alone and lacks a portion of them. The sample includes under 300,000 clones, about four fifths seen only once; the top ten take under 0.65%. Material for sequencing was CD4+ T cells from blood. These receptors were obtained from a human donor in good health.

This clone occurred a few times. This chain uses TRBV20-1 with TRBJ2-2; no clear D gene. CDR1 is DFQATT, CDR2 SNEGSKA, per germline (reference sequence). V was clipped by 4 bases and J by 1 base, with 1 base between them. CDR3 size: 11 residues. As DNA, the CDR3 is TGCAGTGCTAAGAACACCGGGGAGCTGTTTTTT. Protein product: CSAKNTGELFF.

This clone has a single count. At the DNA level, this CDR3 is encoded by other sequences in the same sample as well. V gene TRBV5-1 combines with J gene TRBJ1-1, with 8 nucleotides matching TRBD1. Trimming removed 4 bases from V and 0 bases from J; junction bases left unmatched: 14. The CDR3 extends over 18 amino acids. Per the germline V gene, CDR1 is SGHRS and CDR2 is YFSETQ. CDR3 sequence: CASSGQGQGRGMNTEAFF. CDR3 nucleotide sequence: TGCGCCAGCAGCGGCCAAGGACAGGGTCGGGGGATGAACACTGAAGCTTTCTTT.

For the CDR3, the DNA is TGTGCCAGCAGTGACCCCGGGAGGGATGGAAACACCATATATTTT. Translated: CASSDPGRDGNTIYF. The genes are TRBV6-1 and TRBJ1-3; D is uncertain. With 3 bases removed from V and 3 bases from J, the gap between germline ends came to 12 bases. CDR1 and CDR2 (germline): MNHNS, SASEGT. This CDR3 contains 15 residues.

This chain links TRBV11-2 with TRBJ1-1; possibly TRBD1 for D (5 bases). CDR1 and CDR2 from the germline V gene are SGHAT and FQNNGV. Trimming left V 3 bases short and J 5 bases short, with 10 bases between. The CDR3 contains 13 residues. CDR3 in DNA: TGTGCCAGCAGCTTGGTAAGGGGAACTGAAGCTTTCTTT. Amino acid sequence: CASSLVRGTEAFF.

The chain has TRBV2 and TRBJ1-2, with D perhaps matching TRBD1 (5 bases). This CDR3 has 13 amino acids. The V and J ends lost 2 bases and 3 bases respectively, with 7 bases between them. The germline gives CDR1 SNHLY, CDR2 FYNNEI. The CDR3 sequence is CASSEWGYYGYTF. The CDR3 nucleotides are TGTGCCAGCAGTGAATGGGGCTACTATGGCTACACCTTC.

V usage is TRBV2 and J usage is TRBJ1-2; D remains unclear. CDR3 size: 16 residues. Germline CDR1 is SNHLY and CDR2 is FYNNEI. V dropped 7 bases and J dropped 2 bases, with 20 bases sitting between them. CDR3 sequence: CASKVNLVGLNYGYTF. CDR3 coding DNA: TGTGCCAGCAAAGTCAACTTGGTGGGTTTAAACTATGGCTACACCTTC.

The chain combines TRBV19 with TRBJ1-5; no reliable D call. Germline V CDR1 and CDR2: LNHDA, SQIVND (reference sequence). Deletions cut 5 bases from V and 0 bases from J, with 14 bases between. The CDR3 runs 16 residues. The DNA for the CDR3 is TGTGCCAGTAGTGCCTTCGCCCAGACTAGCAATCAGCCCCAGCATTTT. It codes for CASSAFAQTSNQPQHF.

V gene TRBV5-1 combines with J gene TRBJ2-7; maybe TRBD1 (6 bases). With 0 bases removed from V and 3 bases from J, the gap between germline ends came to 13 bases. The germline gives CDR1 SGHRS, CDR2 YFSETQ. The CDR3 sequence is 15 residues long. The CDR3 DNA is TGCGCCAGCAGCTTGGAAGGGGGTGGCGTCTACGAGCAGTACTTC. Residues: CASSLEGGGVYEQYF.

This clone appeared a few times. Other DNA sequences in the sample encode the same CDR3. The V and J genes are TRBV6-5 and TRBJ2-7; 8 nucleotides align to TRBD1. Looked up from germline, CDR1 is MNHEY and CDR2 is SVGAGI. This CDR3 contains 14 residues. V lost 6 bases and J lost 3; bases outside the gene matches: 7. The CDR3 region has the DNA TGTGCCAGCAGCCGAGGACAGGGAGTCTACGAGCAGTACTTC. Its translation is CASSRGQGVYEQYF.

The chain couples TRBV5-4 to TRBJ2-7; D is possibly TRBD2 (5 bases). Trimming cost V 1 base and J 1 base, with 9 bases left between them. Germline V lookup: CDR1 SGHNT, CDR2 YYREEE (reference sequence). CDR3 length: 14 amino acids. CDR3 protein: CASSLPGSSYEQYF. The DNA for the CDR3 is TGTGCCAGCAGCTTGCCGGGGTCATCCTACGAGCAGTACTTC.

This clone is a singleton in its sample. This rearrangement joins TRBV5-6 to TRBJ1-1; D is undetermined. In germline, CDR1 is SGHDT, CDR2 YYEEEE. Trimming shortened V by 0 bases and J by 8 bases, and 5 bases separated the two germline ends. The CDR3 runs to 11 residues. The CDR3 loop is CASSLGLEAFF. CDR3 nucleotide sequence: TGTGCCAGCAGCTTGGGTTTGGAAGCTTTCTTT.

This clone was seen just once. V gene TRBV10-3 combines with J gene TRBJ1-5; 8 bases map to TRBD1. Per germline, CDR1 ENHRY and CDR2 SYGVKD. The CDR3 loop spans 16 amino acids. After removal of 4 bases from V and 1 base from J, the junction contained 6 bases not matched to a gene. CDR3 loop: CAISGSDRGSNQPQHF. In nucleotides, the CDR3 is TGTGCCATCAGTGGAAGCGACAGGGGAAGCAATCAGCCCCAGCATTTT.

This clone appeared a few times. The chain combines TRBV25-1 with TRBJ2-5; 8 positions agree with TRBD2. The CDR3 is made up of 15 amino acids. Germline V lookup: CDR1 MGHDK, CDR2 SYGVNS. J gave up 4 bases and V 2 bases, and 6 bases lay outside the gene matches. As DNA, the CDR3 is TGTGCCAGCAGTGAACCGTTTCTAGCGGGAGAGACCCAGTACTTC. Protein product: CASSEPFLAGETQYF.

As for this clone: Other DNA sequences in this specimen translate into the identical CDR3. The chain links TRBV5-1 to TRBJ2-7; D call uncertain. From germline, CDR1 is SGHRS and CDR2 YFSETQ. The CDR3 covers 13 residues. The V gene lost 0 bases and the J gene lost 6 bases, with 10 bases spanning the gap. CDR3 bases: TGCGCCAGCAGCTTGGAATCCGGTAGCGAGCAGTACTTC. Translated, it gives CASSLESGSEQYF.

The chain carries TRBV5-1 and TRBJ1-4; TRBD1 aligns across 8 bases. Looked up from germline, CDR1 is SGHRS and CDR2 is YFSETQ. The V gene end was trimmed by 4 bases and the J gene end by 3 bases; junction bases not matched to a gene: 11. The CDR3 extends over 17 amino acids. CDR3 in DNA: TGCGCCAGCAGCGCAGGACAGGGAGGGACACCTAATGAAAAACTGTTTTTT. It encodes CASSAGQGGTPNEKLFF.

The chain combines TRBV6-1 with TRBJ2-1; 12 bases are shared with TRBD2. The V segment lost 8 bases and the J segment 8 bases; nucleotides outside the gene matches: 4. The germline V gene encodes CDR1 MNHNS and CDR2 SASEGT. The CDR3 extends over 13 amino acids. The CDR3 coding sequence is TGTGCCAGCCGACTAGCGGGAGTTGATGAGCAGTTCTTC. Translation: CASRLAGVDEQFF.